Below, 10 T cell receptor beta chains from the same sample are listed, as sequenced in a study of identical twins. Via MiXCR, TCRdb re-called the 5' RACE reads, giving one row per CDR3 protein. The sample carries about 520,000 distinct CDR3 sequences, about 20% recorded once. The data were also submitted as part of a second study, on T cells expressing NK-cell markers.

Sequenced sample: CD4+ T cells sorted from blood. These TCRs come from a woman aged 18 to 35 in good health.

This clonotype was recorded many times. V gene TRBV12-3 or TRBV12-4 combines with J gene TRBJ2-7; D may be TRBD2 (5 bases). This CDR3 contains 14 residues. V gave up 3 bases and J gave up 4 bases, with 13 bases separating them. The CDR3 here is CASSFTPRGYEQYF. CDR3 nucleotide sequence: TGTGCCAGCAGTTTCACGCCGAGAGGGTACGAGCAGTACTTC.

This clonotype was detected ten times or more. The chain carries TRBV24-1 and TRBJ2-1; TRBD2 matches at 7 bases. The length of the CDR3 is 14 residues. V shed 4 bases and J 5 bases; nucleotides not matched to a gene: 4. CDR1 and CDR2 from the germline V gene are KGHDR and SFDVKD. CDR3 protein: CATSEAGENNEQFF. The CDR3 nucleotides are TGTGCCACCAGTGAGGCGGGGGAGAACAATGAGCAGTTCTTC.

The count of this clonotype is one. The chain carries TRBV10-3 and TRBJ2-6, with D unresolved. The V end was cut by 3 bases, the J end by 0 bases, with 15 bases between. The CDR3 loop spans 18 amino acids. The germline gives CDR1 ENHRY, CDR2 SYGVKD. The CDR3 here is CAISDPDGPDSGANVLTF. CDR3 nucleotides: TGTGCCATCAGTGATCCGGACGGGCCAGACTCTGGGGCCAACGTCCTGACTTTC.

The V gene is TRBV29-1, the J gene TRBJ2-2, with 8 bases identical to TRBD1. V shed 4 bases and J 5 bases; nucleotides not matched to a gene: 12. Germline CDR1 and CDR2: SQVTM and ANQGSEA. The length of the CDR3 is 16 residues. This CDR3 is CSVAALQGARTGELFF. In DNA, the CDR3 is TGCAGCGTTGCGGCGCTTCAGGGGGCCCGTACCGGGGAGCTGTTTTTT.

The chain combines TRBV5-3 with TRBJ2-6; D remains unclear. TRBV5-3 is reported as an ORF; its role is uncertain. The CDR3 spans 16 residues. The ends were cut back, 8 bases at V and 0 bases at J, with 15 bases in the middle. The CDR3 is CASTADGNSGANVLTF. Written as DNA, the CDR3 is TGTGCCAGCACCGCGGACGGCAACTCTGGGGCCAACGTCCTGACTTTC.

This clonotype has only one observation. The CDR3 nucleotides read TGCAGCGTTGGAACAGGGAACACTGAAGCTTTCTTT. As protein: CSVGTGNTEAFF. The genes are TRBV29-1 and TRBJ1-1, with a tentative D call TRBD1 (5 bases). The germline CDR1 and CDR2 sequences are SQVTM and ANQGSEA. Trimming cost V 4 bases and J 1 base, with 7 bases left between them. The length of the CDR3 is 12 residues.

The CDR3 region has the DNA TGTGCCTGGAGTGGAAAGCAGCAGTACTTC. Its protein product is CAWSGKQQYF. This chain joins TRBV30 and TRBJ2-7; D unresolved. The CDR3 loop spans 10 amino acids. V shed 1 base and J shed 8 bases, with 6 bases lying between them. The germline V gene encodes CDR1 GTSNPN and CDR2 SVGIG (reference sequence).

V gene TRBV29-1 combines with J gene TRBJ1-5; D gene unclear. Looked up from germline, CDR1 is SQVTM and CDR2 is ANQGSEA. V lost 4 bases and J 4 bases, leaving 11 bases between the germline ends. The CDR3 spans 13 residues. The CDR3 region is CSVVDTVNQPQHF. The CDR3 DNA reads as TGCAGCGTTGTAGATACGGTTAATCAGCCCCAGCATTTT.

In this sample, this clonotype turned up a few times. The rearrangement uses TRBV24-1 and TRBJ1-6; tentative D call: TRBD1 (5 bases). Germline V gene data show CDR1 as KGHDR and CDR2 as SFDVKD. V lost 0 bases to trimming and J lost 16 bases, with 12 bases between them. This CDR3 is 13 amino acids long. The CDR3 region is CATSDLLGARLHF. CDR3 sequence (DNA): TGTGCCACCAGTGATTTGCTAGGGGCGCGTCTCCACTTT.

This clonotype has more than one count but fewer than ten. The rearrangement uses TRBV10-3 and TRBJ2-7, with 11 nucleotides matching TRBD1. J gave up 7 bases and V 10 bases, and 9 bases lay outside the gene matches. This CDR3 contains 13 residues. Germline V lookup: CDR1 ENHRY, CDR2 SYGVKD. The CDR3 protein is CASRGGTGGEQYF. In DNA form, the CDR3 reads TGTGCCAGCAGGGGTGGGACAGGGGGAGAGCAGTACTTC.